This entry concerns a single TCR beta chain. Its antigen is unknown. The sample belongs to a study of CD8 T cells in ankylosing spondylitis. Overall study results and limits: A TCR beta motif made of about 8 highly homologous variants seemed typical of ankylosing spondylitis blood.

Researchers built TCR beta libraries using quantitative 5'-RACE with molecular barcodes. Each CDR3 protein is one row after TCRdb ran MiXCR on the 5' RACE reads. The sample has 470,000 or so distinct CDR3 sequences, around 26% seen once. Germline V gives CDR1 SGHRS, CDR2 YFSETQ. Trimming took 4 bases from V and 4 from J; bases not matched to a gene: 5. The CDR3 covers 14 residues. The sequence derives from a male donor with ankylosing spondylitis. The chain is built from TRBV5-1 and TRBJ2-7, with TRBD2 identical over 10 bases. The sample consisted of blood, either unsorted or a sorted T cell fraction (not recorded which). The CDR3 coding sequence is TGCGCCAGCAGCCCCGGGACTAGCGTGTACGAGCAGTACTTC. The encoded protein is CASSPGTSVYEQYF.